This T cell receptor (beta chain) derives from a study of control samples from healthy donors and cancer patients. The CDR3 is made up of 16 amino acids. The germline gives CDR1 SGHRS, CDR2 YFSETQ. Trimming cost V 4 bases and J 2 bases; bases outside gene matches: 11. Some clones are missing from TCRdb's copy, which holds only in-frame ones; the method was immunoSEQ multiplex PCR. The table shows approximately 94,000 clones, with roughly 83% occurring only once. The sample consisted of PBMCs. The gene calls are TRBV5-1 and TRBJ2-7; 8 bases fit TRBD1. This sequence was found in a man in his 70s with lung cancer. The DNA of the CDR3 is TGCGCCAGCAGCCCAATAGCACAGGGGGAGGCCTACGAGCAGTACTTC. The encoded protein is CASSPIAQGEAYEQYF.